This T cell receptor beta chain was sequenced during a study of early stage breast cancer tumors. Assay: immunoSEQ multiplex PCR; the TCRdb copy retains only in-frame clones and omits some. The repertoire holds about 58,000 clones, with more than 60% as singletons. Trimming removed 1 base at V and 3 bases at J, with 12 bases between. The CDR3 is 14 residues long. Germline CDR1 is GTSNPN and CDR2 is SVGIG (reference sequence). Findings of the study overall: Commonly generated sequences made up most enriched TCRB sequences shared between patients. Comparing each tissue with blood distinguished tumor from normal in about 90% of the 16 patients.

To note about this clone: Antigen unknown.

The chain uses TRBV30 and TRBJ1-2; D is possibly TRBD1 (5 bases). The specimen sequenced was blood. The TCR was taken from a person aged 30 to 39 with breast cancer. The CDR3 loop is CAWSGGGTYYGYTF. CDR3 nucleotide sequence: TGTGCCTGGAGTGGTGGGGGGACCTACTATGGCTACACCTTC.